The text below deals with one T cell receptor beta chain. The germline gives CDR1 SGHRS, CDR2 YFSETQ. CDR3 length: 14 amino acids. V shed 3 bases and J shed 3 bases, with 13 bases lying between them. These data originate in a study of blood T cell repertoires in COVID-19. Original processing notes: Nucleated cell counts were estimated from reference gene primer amplification. Some clones are missing from TCRdb's copy, which holds only in-frame ones; the method was immunoSEQ multiplex PCR. The V and J calls and clone size were taken over from that table, and D and trimming were inferred from the DNA. This table has almost 95,000 clones, about 70% appearing once.

The sample consisted of peripheral blood. V gene TRBV5-1 combines with J gene TRBJ2-7; a weak D match, TRBD2 (5 bases). The sequence derives from a woman in her sixties or seventies in a cohort sampled during active or convalescent COVID-19. DNA for the CDR3: TGCGCCAGCAGCTCCCGGGATACTATCTACGAGCAGTACTTC. Its translation: CASSSRDTIYEQYF.